This entry describes one TCR beta chain. Its matching antigen is unknown. This entry belongs to a study of T cell responses to AZD1222 COVID-19 vaccine. Study-level information: Second doses were pooled across both intervals (about 4 or about 12 weeks).

The data were produced by immunoSEQ multiplex PCR, yet TCRdb's version contains in-frame clones alone and is incomplete. Among about 190,000 clones listed, about nine tenths were seen once. Looked up from germline, CDR1 is MNHEY and CDR2 is SVGEGT. This CDR3 spans 14 amino acids. V was trimmed by 2 bases and J by 6 bases, leaving 11 bases between them. General observations from the study: Clonal diversity was possibly underestimated; the donors were predominantly white British and more often female. Vaccine-related CD4 TCRs covered spike, predominating at 160-218 and 743-854. After two AZD1222 doses, spike-specific TCR breadth and depth rose versus day 0.

The clonotype was recovered from an adult in good health. This chain uses TRBV6-2 or TRBV6-3 with TRBJ1-5, with D possibly being TRBD1 (5 bases). The starting material was peripheral blood, obtained on day 0 of AZD1222 vaccination. CDR3 in amino acids: CASSYRAGGQPQHF. CDR3 in DNA: TGTGCCAGCAGTTACCGGGCGGGGGGTCAGCCCCAGCATTTT.